The clone carrying this T cell receptor (beta chain) has just one count. The data stem from a study of blood T cell repertoires in COVID-19. Study in general: T cells, B-cell-depleted T cells, or PBMCs provided the cDNA or gDNA that served as material.

The study drew participants aged about 18 to 90 years from 20 to 30 US areas. Cohorts were assigned according to the clinical history that participants reported. Before being deemed recovered, Cohort 3 donors had two negative PCRs, clearance, or symptom resolution. The protocol was immunoSEQ multiplex PCR, while the TCRdb copy is restricted to in-frame clones and leaves out a portion. The profile shows approximately 160,000 clones, less than 90% of them singletons. Trimming stripped 1 base from V and 4 bases from J, with 13 bases between. CDR3 length: 15 residues. The germline V gene encodes CDR1 LGHNA and CDR2 YNFKEQ.

The chain joins TRBV4-2 to TRBJ1-2, with D perhaps matching TRBD1 (5 bases). The sample taken for sequencing was PBMCs or T cells enriched from blood (not recorded which). This clonotype was obtained from a woman aged 50 to 60 who had recovered from COVID-19. The CDR3: CASSQVEEGPYGYTF. The CDR3 DNA follows: TGTGCCAGCAGCCAAGTAGAGGAGGGGCCCTATGGCTACACCTTC.